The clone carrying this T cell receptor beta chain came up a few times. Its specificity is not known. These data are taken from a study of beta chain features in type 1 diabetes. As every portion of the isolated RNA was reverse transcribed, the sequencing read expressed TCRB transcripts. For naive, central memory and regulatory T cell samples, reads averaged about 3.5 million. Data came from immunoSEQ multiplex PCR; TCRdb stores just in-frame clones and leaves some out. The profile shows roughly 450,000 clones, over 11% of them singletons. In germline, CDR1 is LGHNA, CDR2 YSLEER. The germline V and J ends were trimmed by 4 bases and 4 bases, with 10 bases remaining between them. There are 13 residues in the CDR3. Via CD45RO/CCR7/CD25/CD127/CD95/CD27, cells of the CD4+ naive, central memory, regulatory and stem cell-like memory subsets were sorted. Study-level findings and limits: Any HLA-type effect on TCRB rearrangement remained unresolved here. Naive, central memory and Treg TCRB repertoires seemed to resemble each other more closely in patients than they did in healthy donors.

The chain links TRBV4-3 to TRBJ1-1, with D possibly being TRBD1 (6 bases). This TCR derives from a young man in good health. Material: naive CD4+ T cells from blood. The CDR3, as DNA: TGCGCCAGCAGCCGAGTACAGGGCACTGAAGCTTTCTTT. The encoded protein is CASSRVQGTEAFF.